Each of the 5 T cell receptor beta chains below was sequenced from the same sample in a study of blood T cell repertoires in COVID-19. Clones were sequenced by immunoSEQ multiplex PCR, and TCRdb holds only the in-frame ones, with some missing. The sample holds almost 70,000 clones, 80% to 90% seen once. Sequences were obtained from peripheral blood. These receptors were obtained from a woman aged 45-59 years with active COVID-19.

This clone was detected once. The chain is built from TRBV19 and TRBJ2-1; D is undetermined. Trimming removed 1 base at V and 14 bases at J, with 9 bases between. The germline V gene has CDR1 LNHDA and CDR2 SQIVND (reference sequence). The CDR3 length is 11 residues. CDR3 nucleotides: TGTGCCAGTAGTATAGGCCCGACTGAGTTCTTC. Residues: CASSIGPTEFF.

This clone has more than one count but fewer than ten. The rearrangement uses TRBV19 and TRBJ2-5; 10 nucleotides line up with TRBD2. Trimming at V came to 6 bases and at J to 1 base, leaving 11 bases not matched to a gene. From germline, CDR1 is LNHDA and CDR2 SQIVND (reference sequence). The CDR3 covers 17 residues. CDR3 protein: CASSPLGLAGVQETQYF. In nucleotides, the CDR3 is TGTGCCAGTAGCCCCCTGGGGCTAGCGGGAGTCCAAGAGACCCAGTACTTC.

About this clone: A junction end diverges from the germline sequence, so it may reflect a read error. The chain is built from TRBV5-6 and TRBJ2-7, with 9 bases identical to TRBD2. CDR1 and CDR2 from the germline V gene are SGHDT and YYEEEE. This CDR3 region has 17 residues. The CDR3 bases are TGTGCCAGCAGCTGGGGGGTGATAGCGGGAGTCTCCAACGAGCAGTACTTC. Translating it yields CASSWGVIAGVSNEQYF.

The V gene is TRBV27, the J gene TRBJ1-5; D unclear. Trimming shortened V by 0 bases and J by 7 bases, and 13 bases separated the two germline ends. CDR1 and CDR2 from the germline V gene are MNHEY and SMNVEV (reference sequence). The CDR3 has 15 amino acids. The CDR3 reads CASSLSWGEWQPQHF. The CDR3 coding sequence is TGTGCCAGCAGTTTATCATGGGGAGAATGGCAGCCCCAGCATTTT.

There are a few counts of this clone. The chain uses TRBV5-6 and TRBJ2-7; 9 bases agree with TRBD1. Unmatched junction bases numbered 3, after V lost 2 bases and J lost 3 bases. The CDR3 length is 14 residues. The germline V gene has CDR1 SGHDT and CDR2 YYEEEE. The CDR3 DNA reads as TGTGCCAGCAGCTTAAGACAGGGGGGCTACGAGCAGTACTTC. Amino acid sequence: CASSLRQGGYEQYF.